The 10 T cell receptor beta chains presented below share a single source sample, sequenced in a study of blood T cell repertoires in COVID-19. TCRdb's table, derived via immunoSEQ multiplex PCR, lists solely in-frame clones and lacks some. Here the sample spans roughly 68,000 clones, almost 85% being singletons. Sequencing was performed on peripheral blood. Source of these receptors: a man aged 45-60 years with acute or convalescent COVID-19.

The chain employs TRBV27 and TRBJ2-1; maybe TRBD2 (6 bases). The CDR3 contains 14 residues. CDR1 MNHEY and CDR2 SMNVEV come from the germline V gene (reference sequence). The ends were cut back, 5 bases at V and 2 bases at J, with 10 bases in the middle. The CDR3 loop reads CASSEAGPYNEQFF. DNA for the CDR3: TGTGCCAGCAGTGAGGCGGGACCCTACAATGAGCAGTTCTTC.

The V gene is TRBV19, the J gene TRBJ1-2; D gene uncertain. V lost 4 bases to trimming and J lost 3 bases, with 15 bases between them. Germline loops: CDR1 LNHDA, CDR2 SQIVND (reference sequence). The CDR3 covers 15 residues. CDR3 in DNA: TGTGCCAGTAGTACGCGGAAGGGAGGCTACTATGGCTACACCTTC. Its translation: CASSTRKGGYYGYTF.

The chain uses TRBV7-8 and TRBJ2-3; tentative D call: TRBD2 (6 bases). V lost 6 bases and J lost 2, with 12 bases in between. CDR3 length: 14 residues. Germline-derived CDR1 and CDR2 are SGHVS and FQNEAQ. CDR3 region: CASSFAGFTDTQYF. Written as DNA, the CDR3 is TGTGCCAGCAGTTTCGCGGGGTTCACAGATACGCAGTATTTT.

The rearrangement uses TRBV3-1 (or the pseudogene TRBV3-2) and TRBJ2-4, with 8 positions matching TRBD2. CDR3 length: 19 residues. CDR1 and CDR2 (germline): LGHDT, YNNKEL (reference sequence). After removal of 0 bases from V and 2 bases from J, the junction contained 12 bases not matched to a gene. The CDR3 region has the DNA TGTGCCAGCAGCCAAGAGGCGGGGGGCGAATTTCTTTCCAAAAACATTCAGTACTTC. Translation gives CASSQEAGGEFLSKNIQYF.

The chain has TRBV7-3 and TRBJ2-4, with 10 bases lining up with TRBD1. This CDR3 is built from 15 residues. Germline CDR1 SGHTA, CDR2 FQGTGA. After removal of 5 bases from V and 8 bases from J, the junction contained 9 bases not matched to a gene. The CDR3 here is CASSLTGGAGDIQYF. The CDR3 DNA reads TGTGCCAGCAGCCTGACAGGGGGCGCTGGGGACATTCAGTACTTC.

The chain carries TRBV6-5 and TRBJ2-7; 7 bases map to TRBD2. Germline trimming cut 8 bases from V and 3 bases from J; bases unmatched to any gene: 7. CDR1 and CDR2 from the germline V gene are MNHEY and SVGAGI. This CDR3 has 13 residues. CDR3 DNA sequence: TGTGCCAGCTGGGGGGGAAGAGGCTACGAGCAGTACTTC. Its protein is CASWGGRGYEQYF.

This chain connects TRBV4-1 to TRBJ2-3; TRBD1 matches at 10 bases. Germline V gene data show CDR1 as MGHRA and CDR2 as YSYEKL. The CDR3 is 15 amino acids. The junction had 5 bases not matched to a gene; V was cut back by 4 bases and J by 4 bases. CDR3 sequence reads: CASSLRQGASDTQYF. In DNA form, the CDR3 reads TGCGCCAGCAGCCTAAGACAGGGGGCGTCAGATACGCAGTATTTT.

This clone was detected once. The V call is TRBV5-1, the J call TRBJ2-3; 8 bases are shared with TRBD2. This CDR3 comprises 19 residues. With 3 bases clipped from V and 5 bases from J, the junction kept 20 bases outside the gene matches. Germline CDR1 and CDR2: SGHRS and YFSETQ. CDR3: CASSSLLIGAGDPKDTQYF. DNA of the CDR3: TGCGCCAGCAGCTCCCTTCTGATCGGAGCGGGGGACCCAAAAGATACGCAGTATTTT.

The V and J genes are TRBV19 and TRBJ1-2; D gene ambiguous. The CDR3 extends over 14 amino acids. Trimming took off 5 bases at V and 0 bases at J, with 10 bases between the two ends. CDR1 LNHDA and CDR2 SQIVND come from the germline V gene (reference sequence). In nucleotides, the CDR3 is TGTGCCAGTAGTGCAGCGGGTTCTAACTATGGCTACACCTTC. This gives the protein CASSAAGSNYGYTF.

This chain links TRBV18 with TRBJ2-1; TRBD2 matches 14 bases. With 3 bases clipped from V and 3 bases from J, the junction kept 7 bases outside the gene matches. Looked up from germline, CDR1 is KGHSH and CDR2 is LQKENI. This CDR3 has 18 residues. The CDR3: CASSPPGLAGALYNEQFF. As DNA, the CDR3 is TGTGCCAGCTCACCCCCGGGACTAGCGGGGGCCCTCTACAATGAGCAGTTCTTC. Filled out from reference TRBV18 and TRBJ2-1, the complete variable domain reads NAGVMQNPRHLVRRRGQEARLRCSPMKGHSHVYWYRQLPEEGLKFMVYLQKENIIDESGMPKERFSAEFPKEGPSILRIQQVVRGDSAAYFCASSPPGLAGALYNEQFFGPGTRLTVL.